This record concerns one T cell receptor beta chain sequence. Germline CDR1 reads SGHDT; CDR2 reads YYEEEE. Deletions cut 4 bases from V and 0 bases from J, with 20 bases between. CDR3 length: 18 residues. Time point meaning: pre-treatment sample, taken before nivolumab and TIL therapy. The tumor samples were excised metastases, mostly pleural nodules or supraclavicular lymph nodes. The data are from a study of TIL therapy for anti-PD-1-resistant metastatic lung cancer. Whole-study context: A few tumors were EGFR-mutant and two were ALK-rearranged. Tumors carried a median about 1.4 non-synonymous mutations per megabase.

This was the immunoSEQ v3 assay. Using immunoSEQ multiplex PCR, the repertoire was profiled, and TCRdb retains in-frame clones only, with some absent. The sample lists approximately 87,000 clones; just over 65% were seen once. The clonotype was recovered from a person aged 30 to 80 with non-small cell lung cancer. Source: tumor tissue, taken at baseline. The chain recombines TRBV5-6 with TRBJ2-1; D is perhaps TRBD2 (6 bases). The DNA of the CDR3 is TGTGCCAGCAGCACCGCTCTCACTAGCATGAGCTCCTACAATGAGCAGTTCTTC. Encoded protein: CASSTALTSMSSYNEQFF. The full variable domain, completed using reference TRBV5-6 and TRBJ2-1, is DAGVTQSPTHLIKTRGQQVTLRCSPKSGHDTVSWYQQALGQGPQFIFQYYEEEERQRGNFPDRFSGHQFPNYSSELNVNALLLGDSALYLCASSTALTSMSSYNEQFFGPGTRLTVL.